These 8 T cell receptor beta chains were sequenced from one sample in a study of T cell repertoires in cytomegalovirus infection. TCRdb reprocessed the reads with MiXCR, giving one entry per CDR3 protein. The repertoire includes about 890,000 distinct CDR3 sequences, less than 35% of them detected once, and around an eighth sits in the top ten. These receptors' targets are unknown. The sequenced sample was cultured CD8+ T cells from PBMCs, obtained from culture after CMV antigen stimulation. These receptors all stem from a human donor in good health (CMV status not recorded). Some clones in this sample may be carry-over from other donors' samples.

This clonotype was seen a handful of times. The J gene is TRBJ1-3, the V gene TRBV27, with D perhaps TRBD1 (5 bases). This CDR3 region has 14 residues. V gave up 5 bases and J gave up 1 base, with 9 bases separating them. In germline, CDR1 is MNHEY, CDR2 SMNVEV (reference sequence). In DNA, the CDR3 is TGTGCCAGCAGTCTCCGACAGTCTGGAAACACCATATATTTT. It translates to CASSLRQSGNTIYF.

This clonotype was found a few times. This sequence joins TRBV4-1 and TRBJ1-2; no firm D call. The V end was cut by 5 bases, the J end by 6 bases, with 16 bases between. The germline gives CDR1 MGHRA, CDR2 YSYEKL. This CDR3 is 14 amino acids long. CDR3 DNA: TGCGCCAGCAGCGCACTTAGGCTCCAGGATGGCTACACCTTC. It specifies CASSALRLQDGYTF.

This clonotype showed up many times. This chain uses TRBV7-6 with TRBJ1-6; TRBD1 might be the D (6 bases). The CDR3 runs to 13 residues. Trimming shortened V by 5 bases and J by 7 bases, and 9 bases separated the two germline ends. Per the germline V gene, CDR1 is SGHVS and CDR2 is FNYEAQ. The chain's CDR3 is CASSQTGNSPLHF. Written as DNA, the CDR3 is TGTGCCAGCAGCCAGACAGGAAATTCACCCCTCCACTTT.

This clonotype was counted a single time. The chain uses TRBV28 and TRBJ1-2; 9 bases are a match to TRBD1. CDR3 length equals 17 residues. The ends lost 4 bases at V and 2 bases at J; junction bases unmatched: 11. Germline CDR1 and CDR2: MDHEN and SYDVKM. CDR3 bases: TGTGCCAGCAGTTCGCCTAACTGGGACAGGGCAAACTATGGCTACACCTTC. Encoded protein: CASSSPNWDRANYGYTF.

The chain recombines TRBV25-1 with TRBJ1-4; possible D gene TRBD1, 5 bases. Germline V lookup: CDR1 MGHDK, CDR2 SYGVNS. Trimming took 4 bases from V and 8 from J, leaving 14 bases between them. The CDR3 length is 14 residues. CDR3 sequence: CASSGRGSGEKLFF. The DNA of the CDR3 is TGTGCCAGCAGTGGGAGGGGCTCTGGGGAAAAACTGTTTTTT. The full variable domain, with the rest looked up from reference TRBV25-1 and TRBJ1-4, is EADIYQTPRYLVIGTGKKITLECSQTMGHDKMYWYQQDPGMELHLIHYSYGVNSTEKGDLSSESTVSRIRTEHFPLTLESARPSHTSQYLCASSGRGSGEKLFFGSGTQLSVL.

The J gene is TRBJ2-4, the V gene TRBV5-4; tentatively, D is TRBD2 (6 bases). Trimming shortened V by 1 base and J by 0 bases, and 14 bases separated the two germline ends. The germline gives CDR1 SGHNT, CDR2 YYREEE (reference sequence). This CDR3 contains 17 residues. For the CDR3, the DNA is TGTGCCAGCAGCTTGTTCCCCGGGACTTTAGCCAAAAACATTCAGTACTTC. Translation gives CASSLFPGTLAKNIQYF.

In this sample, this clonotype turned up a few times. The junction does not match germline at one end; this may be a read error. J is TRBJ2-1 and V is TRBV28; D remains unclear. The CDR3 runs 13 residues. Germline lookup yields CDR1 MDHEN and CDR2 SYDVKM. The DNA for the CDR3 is TGTGCCAGCAGTTTACTCCGGGCTGAAGCCCTGATCTTC. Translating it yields CASSLLRAEALIF.

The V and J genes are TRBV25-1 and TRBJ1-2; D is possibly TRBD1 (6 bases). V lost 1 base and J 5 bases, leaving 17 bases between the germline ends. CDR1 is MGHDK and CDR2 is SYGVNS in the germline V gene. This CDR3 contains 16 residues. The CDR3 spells CASSEFWPGELYGYTF. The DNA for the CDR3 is TGTGCCAGCAGTGAATTTTGGCCAGGGGAATTGTATGGCTACACCTTC.